The rows below give T cell receptor beta chains drawn from one sample of a study of glioma-infiltrating T cells after dendritic cell vaccination. The method was immunoSEQ multiplex PCR; TCRdb's version includes in-frame clones alone and lacks a portion of them. Among 110,000 or so clones, 90% were seen once, and the ten largest hold approximately 3%. The source material was blood, sampled after dendritic cell vaccination. These receptors originate from a human donor with glioblastoma. Both conserved end residues are part of each CDR3. Each record gives: V gene, CDR3 length, clone size, J gene, D gene, CDR3 DNA, CDR3 protein. The D gene is left open where the match is weak. Clone size is given for some rows only: seen once, a few or many times, or a class if the clone is expanded.

V gene: TRBV7-2
CDR3 length: 15
clone size: NA
J gene: TRBJ1-4
D gene: NA
CDR3 DNA: TGTGCCAGCAGTCAGAGTTCGGGGGCTAATGAAAAACTGTTTTTT
CDR3 protein: CASSQSSGANEKLFF

V gene: TRBV5-1
CDR3 length: 14
clone size: few
J gene: TRBJ2-5
D gene: NA
CDR3 DNA: TGCGCCAGCAGCATACCAGGTTCGGGGGAGACCCAGTACTTC
CDR3 protein: CASSIPGSGETQYF

V gene: TRBV4-1
CDR3 length: 16
clone size: medium-sized
J gene: TRBJ2-1
D gene: NA
CDR3 DNA: TGCGCCAGCAGCCAAGAAGAGACAAACTCCTACAATGAGCAGTTCTTC
CDR3 protein: CASSQEETNSYNEQFF

V gene: TRBV13
CDR3 length: 16
clone size: NA
J gene: TRBJ2-1
D gene: NA
CDR3 DNA: TGTGCCAGCAGCTCCGCGGCTAGTCTAACAATTTATGAGCAGTTCTTC
CDR3 protein: CASSSAASLTIYEQFF

V gene: TRBV5-4
CDR3 length: 15
clone size: NA
J gene: TRBJ1-4
D gene: NA
CDR3 DNA: TGTGCCAGCAGCTTGTGGTCACGGCGGGCAGAAAAACTGTTTTTT
CDR3 protein: CASSLWSRRAEKLFF

V gene: TRBV5-1
CDR3 length: 15
clone size: once
J gene: TRBJ2-7
D gene: NA
CDR3 DNA: TGCGCCAGCAGCTTGGGGGGCGCCGCCGCGGACGAGCAGTACTTC
CDR3 protein: CASSLGGAAADEQYF

V gene: TRBV6-1
CDR3 length: 11
clone size: NA
J gene: TRBJ2-7
D gene: NA
CDR3 DNA: TGTGCCAGCAGCGCAGCCTACGAGCAGTACTTC
CDR3 protein: CASSAAYEQYF

V gene: TRBV6-6
CDR3 length: 11
clone size: NA
J gene: TRBJ2-7
D gene: NA
CDR3 DNA: TGTGCCAGCCGACAGGACTACGAGCAGTACTTC
CDR3 protein: CASRQDYEQYF

V gene: TRBV19
CDR3 length: 15
clone size: NA
J gene: TRBJ2-2
D gene: TRBD1
CDR3 DNA: TGTGCCAGTAGCCGGACAGGGGGGAGGACCGGGGAGCTGTTTTTT
CDR3 protein: CASSRTGGRTGELFF

V gene: TRBV5-1
CDR3 length: 13
clone size: NA
J gene: TRBJ2-5
D gene: NA
CDR3 DNA: TGCGCCAGCAGCTTCGGGGACCAAGAGACCCAGTACTTC
CDR3 protein: CASSFGDQETQYF

V gene: TRBV11-2
CDR3 length: 15
clone size: NA
J gene: TRBJ1-6
D gene: TRBD1
CDR3 DNA: TGTGCCAGCAGCTTAACAGGGGATGGGAATTCACCCCTCCACTTT
CDR3 protein: CASSLTGDGNSPLHF

V gene: TRBV6-6
CDR3 length: 15
clone size: NA
J gene: TRBJ2-5
D gene: TRBD1
CDR3 DNA: TGTGCCAGCAGTTACTCGGGACAGGTCTCTGAGACCCAGTACTTC
CDR3 protein: CASSYSGQVSETQYF

V gene: TRBV27
CDR3 length: 13
clone size: NA
J gene: TRBJ1-2
D gene: TRBD1
CDR3 DNA: TGTGCCAGCACTGGGACAGGGAGGAATGGCTACACCTTC
CDR3 protein: CASTGTGRNGYTF

V gene: TRBV19
CDR3 length: 14
clone size: NA
J gene: TRBJ1-6
D gene: NA
CDR3 DNA: TGTGCCAGCCGCTCGTCTTTCCTACCCTCACCCCTCCACTTT
CDR3 protein: CASRSSFLPSPLHF

V gene: TRBV27
CDR3 length: 18
clone size: NA
J gene: TRBJ2-1
D gene: TRBD2
CDR3 DNA: TGTGCCAGCAGTTTTGCCGGGACTAGCGGGGTAACGCTCAATGAGCAGTTCTTC
CDR3 protein: CASSFAGTSGVTLNEQFF

V gene: TRBV27
CDR3 length: 18
clone size: NA
J gene: TRBJ2-3
D gene: TRBD2
CDR3 DNA: TGTGCCAGCAGTTTATACCCCGGACTAGCGGGGGGCACAGATACGCAGTATTTT
CDR3 protein: CASSLYPGLAGGTDTQYF

V gene: TRBV7-9
CDR3 length: 13
clone size: NA
J gene: TRBJ1-2
D gene: TRBD1
CDR3 DNA: TGTGCCAGCAGCTATACAGGGGGGGATGGCTACACCTTC
CDR3 protein: CASSYTGGDGYTF

V gene: TRBV5-1
CDR3 length: 15
clone size: NA
J gene: TRBJ1-3
D gene: NA
CDR3 DNA: TGCGCCAGCAGCCCGCAGGGAAGCTCTGGAAACACCATATATTTT
CDR3 protein: CASSPQGSSGNTIYF

V gene: TRBV9
CDR3 length: 16
clone size: NA
J gene: TRBJ1-1
D gene: NA
CDR3 DNA: TGTGCCAGCAGCGTAGCCCAGACAAGCACGAACACTGAAGCTTTCTTT
CDR3 protein: CASSVAQTSTNTEAFF

V gene: TRBV4-1
CDR3 length: 15
clone size: NA
J gene: TRBJ1-2
D gene: NA
CDR3 DNA: TGCGCCAGCGCTACCGGGCCCTCAGGGCCCTATGGCTACACCTTC
CDR3 protein: CASATGPSGPYGYTF

V gene: TRBV19
CDR3 length: 17
clone size: NA
J gene: TRBJ2-7
D gene: NA
CDR3 DNA: TGTGCCAGTAGTATAGGGGCACAGGCAGCTTTTGTCTACGAGCAGTACTTC
CDR3 protein: CASSIGAQAAFVYEQYF

V gene: TRBV6-1
CDR3 length: 15
clone size: NA
J gene: TRBJ2-1
D gene: NA
CDR3 DNA: TGTGCCAGCACCCTCGGAGGGGAAGGATACAATGAGCAGTTCTTC
CDR3 protein: CASTLGGEGYNEQFF

V gene: TRBV5-1
CDR3 length: 14
clone size: NA
J gene: TRBJ2-5
D gene: NA
CDR3 DNA: TGCGCCAGCAGGGAAATATCGGGGAAAGAGACCCAGTACTTC
CDR3 protein: CASREISGKETQYF

V gene: TRBV4-1
CDR3 length: 17
clone size: NA
J gene: TRBJ1-1
D gene: NA
CDR3 DNA: TGCGCCAGCAGCCAACCCCATCAGGGCAGACAGAACACTGAAGCTTTCTTT
CDR3 protein: CASSQPHQGRQNTEAFF

V gene: TRBV6-5
CDR3 length: 15
clone size: NA
J gene: TRBJ1-2
D gene: NA
CDR3 DNA: TGTGCCAGCACCGTGGCGGCTTCCTATAACTATGGCTACACCTTC
CDR3 protein: CASTVAASYNYGYTF

V gene: TRBV7-9
CDR3 length: 13
clone size: NA
J gene: TRBJ2-7
D gene: TRBD1
CDR3 DNA: TGTGCCAGCAGTCAACAGGGGGCCGGGGAGCAGTACTTC
CDR3 protein: CASSQQGAGEQYF

V gene: TRBV7-2
CDR3 length: 13
clone size: NA
J gene: TRBJ2-1
D gene: TRBD1
CDR3 DNA: TGTGCCAGCAGCTTTCGACAGGGGGATGAGCAGTTCTTC
CDR3 protein: CASSFRQGDEQFF

V gene: TRBV10-2
CDR3 length: 15
clone size: NA
J gene: TRBJ1-1
D gene: NA
CDR3 DNA: TGCGCCAGCAACCCGACAGTACTAATGAACACTGAAGCTTTCTTT
CDR3 protein: CASNPTVLMNTEAFF

V gene: TRBV2
CDR3 length: 15
clone size: NA
J gene: TRBJ2-7
D gene: TRBD1
CDR3 DNA: TGTGCCAGCGCCGACAGGGGTCAAATCTCCTACGAGCAGTACTTC
CDR3 protein: CASADRGQISYEQYF

V gene: TRBV5-1
CDR3 length: 14
clone size: NA
J gene: TRBJ1-1
D gene: NA
CDR3 DNA: TGCGCCAGCAGCTTGGCCTTTTATGGGTCCCGGGGTTTCTTT
CDR3 protein: CASSLAFYGSRGFF

V gene: TRBV19
CDR3 length: 13
clone size: NA
J gene: TRBJ2-2
D gene: TRBD2
CDR3 DNA: TGTGCCAGTACTCAGCGGGGGGACGGGGAGCTGTTTTTT
CDR3 protein: CASTQRGDGELFF

V gene: TRBV5-4
CDR3 length: 14
clone size: few
J gene: TRBJ2-7
D gene: TRBD1
CDR3 DNA: TGTGCCAGCAGCTCAAAAGACAGGGGTTTCGAGCAGTACTTC
CDR3 protein: CASSSKDRGFEQYF

V gene: TRBV5-1
CDR3 length: 17
clone size: NA
J gene: TRBJ2-3
D gene: TRBD2
CDR3 DNA: TGCGCCAGCAGCCGAACGGGCGGGAGTGTTTGGACAGATACGCAGTATTTT
CDR3 protein: CASSRTGGSVWTDTQYF

V gene: TRBV7-9
CDR3 length: 15
clone size: NA
J gene: TRBJ2-2
D gene: TRBD1
CDR3 DNA: TGTGCCAGCAGTTCGACAGGGGGCGACACCGGGGAGCTGTTTTTT
CDR3 protein: CASSSTGGDTGELFF

V gene: TRBV27
CDR3 length: 16
clone size: NA
J gene: TRBJ1-1
D gene: NA
CDR3 DNA: TGTGCCAGCAGTTTAGGTACAGGGTTACCCAACACTGAAGCTTTCTTT
CDR3 protein: CASSLGTGLPNTEAFF

V gene: TRBV30
CDR3 length: 15
clone size: NA
J gene: TRBJ2-1
D gene: NA
CDR3 DNA: TGTGCCTGGAGCCCATCCGGACTCGACTCGGGTGAGCAGTTCTTC
CDR3 protein: CAWSPSGLDSGEQFF